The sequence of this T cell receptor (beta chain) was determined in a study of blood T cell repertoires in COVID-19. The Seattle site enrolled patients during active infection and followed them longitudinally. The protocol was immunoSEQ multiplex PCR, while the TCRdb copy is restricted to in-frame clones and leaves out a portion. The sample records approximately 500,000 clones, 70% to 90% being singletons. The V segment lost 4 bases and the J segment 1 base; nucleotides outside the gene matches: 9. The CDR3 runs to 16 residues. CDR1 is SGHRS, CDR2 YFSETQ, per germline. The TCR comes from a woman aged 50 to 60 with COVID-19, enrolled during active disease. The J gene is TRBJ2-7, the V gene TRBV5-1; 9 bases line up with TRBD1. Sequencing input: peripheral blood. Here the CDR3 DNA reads TGCGCCAGCAGCGCAGCTCGGGACAGGGTATCCTACGAGCAGTACTTC. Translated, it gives CASSAARDRVSYEQYF.